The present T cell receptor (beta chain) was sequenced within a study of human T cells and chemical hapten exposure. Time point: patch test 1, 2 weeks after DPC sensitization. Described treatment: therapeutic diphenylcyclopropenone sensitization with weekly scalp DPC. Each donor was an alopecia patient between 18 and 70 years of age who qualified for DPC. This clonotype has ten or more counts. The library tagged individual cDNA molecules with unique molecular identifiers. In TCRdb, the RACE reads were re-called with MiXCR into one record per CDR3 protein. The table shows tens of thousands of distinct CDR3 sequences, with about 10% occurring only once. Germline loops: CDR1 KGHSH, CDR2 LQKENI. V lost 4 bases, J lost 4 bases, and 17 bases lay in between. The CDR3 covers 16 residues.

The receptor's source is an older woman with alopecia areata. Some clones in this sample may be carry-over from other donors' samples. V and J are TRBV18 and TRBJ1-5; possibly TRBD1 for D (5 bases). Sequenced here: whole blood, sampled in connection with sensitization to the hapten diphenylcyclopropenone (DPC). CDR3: CASSQTGTFNNQPQHF. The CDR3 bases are TGTGCCAGCTCACAAACCGGGACCTTCAATAATCAGCCCCAGCATTTT.